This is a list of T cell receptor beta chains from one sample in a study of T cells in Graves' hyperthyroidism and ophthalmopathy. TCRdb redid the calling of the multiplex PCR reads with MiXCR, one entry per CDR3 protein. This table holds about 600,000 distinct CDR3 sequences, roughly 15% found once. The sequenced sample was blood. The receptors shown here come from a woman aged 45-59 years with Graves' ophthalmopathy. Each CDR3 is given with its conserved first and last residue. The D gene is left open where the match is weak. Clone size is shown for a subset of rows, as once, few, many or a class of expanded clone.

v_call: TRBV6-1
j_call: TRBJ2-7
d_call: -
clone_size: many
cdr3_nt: TGTGCCAGCAGCTCGGACAGTGGACGCTCCTACGAGCAGTACTTC
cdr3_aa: CASSSDSGRSYEQYF

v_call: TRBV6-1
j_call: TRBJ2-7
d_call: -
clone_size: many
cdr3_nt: TGTGCCAGCACCCAGTCAAGCCTTGGGGTAGTGGAGCAGTACTTC
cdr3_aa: CASTQSSLGVVEQYF

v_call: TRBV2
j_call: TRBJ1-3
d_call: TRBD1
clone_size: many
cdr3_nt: TGTGCCAGCAGTGAAACCAGGGGGCTTGGAAACACCATATATTTT
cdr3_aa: CASSETRGLGNTIYF

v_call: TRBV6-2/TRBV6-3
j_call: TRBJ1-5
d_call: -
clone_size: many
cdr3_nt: TGTGCCAGCAGTTCCTTTCTGGGGCCCAGCTTTTATCAGCCCCAGCATTTT
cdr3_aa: CASSSFLGPSFYQPQHF

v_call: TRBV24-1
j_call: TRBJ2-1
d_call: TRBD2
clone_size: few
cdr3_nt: TGTGCCACCAGTGATCCCGGGACTAGCGGTTACAATGAGCAGTTCTTC
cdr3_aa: CATSDPGTSGYNEQFF

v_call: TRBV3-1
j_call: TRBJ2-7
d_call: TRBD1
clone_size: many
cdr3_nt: TGTGCCAGCAGCCAAGACTACAGGACAGGGATCTACGAGCAGTACTTC
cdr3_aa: CASSQDYRTGIYEQYF

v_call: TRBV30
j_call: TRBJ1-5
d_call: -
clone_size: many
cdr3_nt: TGTGCCTGGAGTGAAGGGGCCAATCAGCCCCAGCATTTT
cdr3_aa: CAWSEGANQPQHF

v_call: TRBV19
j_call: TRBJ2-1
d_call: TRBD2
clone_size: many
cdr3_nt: TGTGCCAGTAGTAAGGCGGGAGGGCCCTACAATGAGCAGTTCTTC
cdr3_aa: CASSKAGGPYNEQFF

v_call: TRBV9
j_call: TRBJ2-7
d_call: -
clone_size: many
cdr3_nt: TGTGCCAGCAGCGTAATGCCGGACAGCTACGAGCAGTACTTC
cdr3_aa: CASSVMPDSYEQYF

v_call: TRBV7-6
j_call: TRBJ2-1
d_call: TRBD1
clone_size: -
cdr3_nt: TGTGCCAGCAGCTTTAGGACAGGGGGAATGTACAATGAGCAGTTCTTC
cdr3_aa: CASSFRTGGMYNEQFF

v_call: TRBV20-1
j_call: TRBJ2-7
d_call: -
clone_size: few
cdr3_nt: TGCAGTGCTAGAGTTCGGTCAACCTACGAGCAGTACTTC
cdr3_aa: CSARVRSTYEQYF

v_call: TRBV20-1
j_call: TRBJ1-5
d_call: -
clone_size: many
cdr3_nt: TGCAGTGCTAGAGAGGTTCCGAGGGGCAGGCTGAATCAGCCCCAGCATTTT
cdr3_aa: CSAREVPRGRLNQPQHF

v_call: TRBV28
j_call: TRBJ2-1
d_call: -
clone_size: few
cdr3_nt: TGTGCCAGCAGTCCAAAGGGTGAGCAGTTCTTC
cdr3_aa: CASSPKGEQFF

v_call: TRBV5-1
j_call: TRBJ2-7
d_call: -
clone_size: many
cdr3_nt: TGCGCCAGCAGGCACCCCAGGGGCGAGCAGTACTTC
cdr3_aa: CASRHPRGEQYF

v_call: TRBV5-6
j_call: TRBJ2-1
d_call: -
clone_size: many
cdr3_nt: TGTGCCAGCAGCTTTCCAAGGGTTCCCTACAATGAGCAGTTCTTC
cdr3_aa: CASSFPRVPYNEQFF

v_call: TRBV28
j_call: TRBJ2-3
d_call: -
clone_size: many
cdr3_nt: TGTGCCAGTGCTACGGCCTACTTACCCACAGATACGCAGTATTTT
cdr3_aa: CASATAYLPTDTQYF

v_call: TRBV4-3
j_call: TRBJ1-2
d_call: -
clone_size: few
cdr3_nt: TGCGCCAGCAGCCAAAAAGCTTCCGGGACCTCAGGGCATGGCTACACCTTC
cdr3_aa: CASSQKASGTSGHGYTF

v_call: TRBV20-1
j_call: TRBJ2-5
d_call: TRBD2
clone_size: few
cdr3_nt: TGCAGTGCTCAAAGACTAGCGGGGCAAGAGACCCAGTACTTC
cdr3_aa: CSAQRLAGQETQYF

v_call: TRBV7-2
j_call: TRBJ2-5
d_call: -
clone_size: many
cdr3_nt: TGTGCCAGCAGCCTTAGGGGAGGGGGGGGGACCCAGTACTTC
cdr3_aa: CASSLRGGGGTQYF

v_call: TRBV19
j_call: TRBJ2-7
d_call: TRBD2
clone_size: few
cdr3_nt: TGTGCCAATAGTATCCTAGCGGGAGTACACGAGCAGTACTTC
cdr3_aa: CANSILAGVHEQYF

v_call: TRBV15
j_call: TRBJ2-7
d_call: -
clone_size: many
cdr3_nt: TGTGCCACCAGCAGTAGTGGATCCTACGAGCAGTACTTC
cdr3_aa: CATSSSGSYEQYF

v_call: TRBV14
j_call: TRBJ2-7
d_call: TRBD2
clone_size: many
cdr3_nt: TGTGCCACCGGGACTAGCGGGCTCCCCTACGAGCAGTACTTC
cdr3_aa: CATGTSGLPYEQYF

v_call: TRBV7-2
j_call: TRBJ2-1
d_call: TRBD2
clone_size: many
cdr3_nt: TGTGCCAGCAGCTTAGTACTAGCGGGAGGACACAATGAGCAGTTCTTC
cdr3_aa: CASSLVLAGGHNEQFF

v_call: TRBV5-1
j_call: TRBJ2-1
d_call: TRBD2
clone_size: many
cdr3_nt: TGCGCCAGCAGCTTTCAAGCGGGAGCGGGCGATGAGCAGTTCTTC
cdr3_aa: CASSFQAGAGDEQFF

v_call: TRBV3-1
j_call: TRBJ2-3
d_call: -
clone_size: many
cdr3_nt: TGTGCCAGCAGCCCCGGATCATCTGATACGCAGTATTTT
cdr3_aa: CASSPGSSDTQYF

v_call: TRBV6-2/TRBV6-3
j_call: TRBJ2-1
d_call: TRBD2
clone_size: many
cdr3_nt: TGTGCCAGCAGTTACCACAGGACTAGCGGGAGTTTGAATGAGCAGTTCTTC
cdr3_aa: CASSYHRTSGSLNEQFF

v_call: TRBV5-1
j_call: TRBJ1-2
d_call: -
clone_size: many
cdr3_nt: TGTGCCAGCAGTCTGGGGAACTATGGCTACACCTTC
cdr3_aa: CASSLGNYGYTF

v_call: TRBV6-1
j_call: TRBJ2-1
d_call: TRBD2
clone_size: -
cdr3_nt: TGTGCCAGCAGTCCCGAAGGACTAGTCTACAATGAGCAGTTCTTC
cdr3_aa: CASSPEGLVYNEQFF

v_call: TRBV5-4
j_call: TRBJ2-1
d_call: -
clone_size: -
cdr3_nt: TGTGCCTCTACTGGACTGGCCTACAATGAGCAGTTCTTC
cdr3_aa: CASTGLAYNEQFF

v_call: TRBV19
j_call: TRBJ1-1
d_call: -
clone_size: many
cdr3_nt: TGTGCCAGTAGACCGGGACACCAGAACACTGAAGCTTTCTTT
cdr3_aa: CASRPGHQNTEAFF

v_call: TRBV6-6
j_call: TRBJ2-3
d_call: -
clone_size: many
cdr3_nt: TGTGCCAGCAGTTACTCCCTCCGTAGCACAGATACGCAGTATTTT
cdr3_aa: CASSYSLRSTDTQYF

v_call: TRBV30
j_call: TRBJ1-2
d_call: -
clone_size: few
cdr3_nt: TGTGCCTGGAGTCCCTGGGAAGGCTATGGCTACACCTTC
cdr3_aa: CAWSPWEGYGYTF

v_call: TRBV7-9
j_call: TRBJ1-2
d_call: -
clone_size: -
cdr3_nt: TGTGCCAGCAGCTCCCAGGGGTTCTATGGCTACACCTTC
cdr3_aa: CASSSQGFYGYTF

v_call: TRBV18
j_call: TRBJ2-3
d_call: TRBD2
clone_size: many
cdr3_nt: TGTGCCAGCTCACCACCGAGCGGGAGTGGGACAGATACGCAGTATTTT
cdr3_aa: CASSPPSGSGTDTQYF

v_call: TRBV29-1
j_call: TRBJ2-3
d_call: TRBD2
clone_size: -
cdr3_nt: TGCAGCGTTGAAATTTTTCGACTAGCGAGATATACAGATACGCAGTATTTT
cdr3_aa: CSVEIFRLARYTDTQYF

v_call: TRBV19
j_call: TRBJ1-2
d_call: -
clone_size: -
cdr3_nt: TGTGCCAGTAGGACCGGAAAAGAGGCCTATGGCTACACCTTC
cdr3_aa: CASRTGKEAYGYTF

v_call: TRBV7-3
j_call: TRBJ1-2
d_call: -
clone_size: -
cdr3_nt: TGTGCCAGCAGCCTAAATGGCCCAGGAGGCTATGGCTACACCTTC
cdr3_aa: CASSLNGPGGYGYTF

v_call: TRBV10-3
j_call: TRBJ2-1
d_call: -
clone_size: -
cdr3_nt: TGTGCCATCACCGGAACAGGGAGCGGTGAGCAGTTCTTC
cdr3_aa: CAITGTGSGEQFF

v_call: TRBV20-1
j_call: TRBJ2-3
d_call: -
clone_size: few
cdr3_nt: TGCAGTGCTAGTTTGTCTCAAAGCACAGATACGCAGTATTTT
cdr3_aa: CSASLSQSTDTQYF

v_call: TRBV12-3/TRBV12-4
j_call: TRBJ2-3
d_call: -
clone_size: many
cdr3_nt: TGTGCCAGCAGACCCAGGGGAGATACGCAGTATTTT
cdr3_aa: CASRPRGDTQYF

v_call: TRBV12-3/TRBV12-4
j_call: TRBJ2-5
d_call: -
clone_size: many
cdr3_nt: TGTGCCAGCAGTTTCGGTTCCGAGACCCAGTACTTC
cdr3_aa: CASSFGSETQYF

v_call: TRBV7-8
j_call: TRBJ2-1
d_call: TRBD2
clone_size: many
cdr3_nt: TGTGCCAGCAGCTTACCCGGACTAGCGGCCAATGAGCAGTTCTTC
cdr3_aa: CASSLPGLAANEQFF

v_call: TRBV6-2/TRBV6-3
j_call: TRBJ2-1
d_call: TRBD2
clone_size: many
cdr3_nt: TGTGCCAGCAGCATTTCGGGACTAAGCTCCTACAATGAGCAGTTCTTC
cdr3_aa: CASSISGLSSYNEQFF

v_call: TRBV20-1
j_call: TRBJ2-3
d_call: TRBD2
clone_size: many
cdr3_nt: TGCAGTGCTAGCGGGAGGGCCTACACAGATACGCAGTATTTT
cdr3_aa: CSASGRAYTDTQYF

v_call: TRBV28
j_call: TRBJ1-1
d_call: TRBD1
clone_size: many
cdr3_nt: TGTGCCAGCAGGAAACCGGGACAGGGGGTGAACACTGAAGCTTTCTTT
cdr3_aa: CASRKPGQGVNTEAFF

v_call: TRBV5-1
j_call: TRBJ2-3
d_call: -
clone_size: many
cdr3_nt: TGCGCCAGCAGCGAGGCAGATACGCAGTATTTT
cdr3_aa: CASSEADTQYF

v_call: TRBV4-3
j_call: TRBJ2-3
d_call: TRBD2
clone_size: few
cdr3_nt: TGCGCCAGCAGCCAAATTACTAGCGAGTCCTACACAGATACGCAGTATTTT
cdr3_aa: CASSQITSESYTDTQYF

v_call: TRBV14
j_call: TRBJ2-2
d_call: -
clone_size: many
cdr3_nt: TGTGCCAGCAGCCAAGGGGTCGGACTACACACCGGGGAGCTGTTTTTT
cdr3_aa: CASSQGVGLHTGELFF

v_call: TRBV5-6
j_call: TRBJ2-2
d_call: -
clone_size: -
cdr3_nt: TGTGCCAGCAGCTTGGAGCCCTCAAACACCGGGGAGCTGTTTTTT
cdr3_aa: CASSLEPSNTGELFF

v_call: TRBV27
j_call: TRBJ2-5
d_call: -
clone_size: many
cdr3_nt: TGTGCCAGCAGCCTTGGGGGGAGGAGGGAGACCCAGTACTTC
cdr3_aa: CASSLGGRRETQYF

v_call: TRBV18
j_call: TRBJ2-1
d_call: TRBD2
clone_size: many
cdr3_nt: TGCGCCAGCAGCCCTCTAGCGGGAGGGCCCAATGAGCAGTTCTTC
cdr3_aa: CASSPLAGGPNEQFF

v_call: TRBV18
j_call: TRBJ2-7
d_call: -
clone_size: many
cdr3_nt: TGTGCCAGCCCGATCCATAAAAGGGGCTACGAGCAGTACTTC
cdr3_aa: CASPIHKRGYEQYF

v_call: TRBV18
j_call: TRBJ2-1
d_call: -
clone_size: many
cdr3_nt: TGTGCCAGCTCACCGAGGCAAATATACAATGAGCAGTTCTTC
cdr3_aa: CASSPRQIYNEQFF

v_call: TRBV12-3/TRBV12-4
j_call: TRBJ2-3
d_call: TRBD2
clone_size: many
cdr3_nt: TGTGCCAGCAGTTTTCTGACTAGCGGCACTAGCACAGATACGCAGTATTTT
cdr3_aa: CASSFLTSGTSTDTQYF

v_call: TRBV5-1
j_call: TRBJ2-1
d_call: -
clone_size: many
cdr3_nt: TGCGCCAGCAGCCTACTAAGTCTTAGTGAGCAGTTCTTC
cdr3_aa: CASSLLSLSEQFF

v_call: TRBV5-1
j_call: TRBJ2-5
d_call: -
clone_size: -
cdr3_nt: TGCGCCAGCAGCTTGGGGTCGGGAGCGGGAGAGACCCAGTACTTC
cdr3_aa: CASSLGSGAGETQYF

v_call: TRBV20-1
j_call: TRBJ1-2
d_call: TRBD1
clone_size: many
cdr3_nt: TGCAGTGCTCTACTTACAGGGGAAGATGGCTACACCTTC
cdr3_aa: CSALLTGEDGYTF

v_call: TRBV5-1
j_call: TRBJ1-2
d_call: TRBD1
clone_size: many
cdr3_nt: TGCGCCAGCAGCTTGGTTGGGACAGGTTTTAGCTACACCTTC
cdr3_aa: CASSLVGTGFSYTF

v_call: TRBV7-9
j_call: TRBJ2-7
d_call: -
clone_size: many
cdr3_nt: TGTGCCAGCAGCTTATCGAACGAGCAGTACTTC
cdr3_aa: CASSLSNEQYF

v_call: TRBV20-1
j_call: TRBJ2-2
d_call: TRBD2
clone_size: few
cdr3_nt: TGCAGTGCCCCGACTAGCTCAAAGGGCACCGGGGAGCTGTTTTTT
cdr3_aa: CSAPTSSKGTGELFF